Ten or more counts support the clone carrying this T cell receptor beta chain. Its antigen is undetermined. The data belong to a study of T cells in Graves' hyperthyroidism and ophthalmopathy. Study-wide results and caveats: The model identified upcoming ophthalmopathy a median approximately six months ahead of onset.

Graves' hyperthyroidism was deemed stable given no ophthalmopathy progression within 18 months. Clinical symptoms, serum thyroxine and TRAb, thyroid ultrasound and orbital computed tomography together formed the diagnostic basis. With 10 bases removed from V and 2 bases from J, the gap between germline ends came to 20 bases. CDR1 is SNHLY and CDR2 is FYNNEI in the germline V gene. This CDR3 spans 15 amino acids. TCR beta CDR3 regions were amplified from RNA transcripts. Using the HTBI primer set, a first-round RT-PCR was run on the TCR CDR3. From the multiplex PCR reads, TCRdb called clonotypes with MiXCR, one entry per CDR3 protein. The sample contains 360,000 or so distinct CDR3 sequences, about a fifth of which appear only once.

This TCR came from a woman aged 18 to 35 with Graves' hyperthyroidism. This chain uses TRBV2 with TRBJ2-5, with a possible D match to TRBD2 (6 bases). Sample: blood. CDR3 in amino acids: CAIRPTGGAQETQYF. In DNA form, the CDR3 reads TGTGCCATCCGACCCACAGGAGGGGCTCAAGAGACCCAGTACTTC.